The rows below give T cell receptor beta chains drawn from one sample of a study of human T cells and chemical hapten exposure. TCRdb re-derived calls from the RACE reads in MiXCR, one entry per CDR3 protein. The sample yields more than 250,000 distinct CDR3 sequences, approximately 8% seen once. The sequenced sample was whole blood, obtained in connection with sensitization to the hapten diphenylcyclopropenone (DPC). The source of these receptors is a man aged 18-30 years with alopecia areata. Some clones in this sample may be carry-over from other donors' samples. Both conserved end residues are part of each CDR3. Each record gives: clone size, D gene, V gene, J gene, CDR3 DNA, CDR3 protein. The D gene is left open where the match is weak. Only part of the rows carry a size: once, few, many, or a class if the clone is expanded.

size: many
D: TRBD1
V: TRBV27
J: TRBJ1-4
DNA: TGTGCCAGCAGTCCCTGGACAGGGATGATAAGTGAAAAACTGTTTTTT
CDR3: CASSPWTGMISEKLFF

size: many
D: -
V: TRBV14
J: TRBJ1-2
DNA: TGTGCCAGCAGCCAAGGGATCAGGGGAGCTAACTATGGCTACACCTTC
CDR3: CASSQGIRGANYGYTF

size: -
D: -
V: TRBV6-5
J: TRBJ2-2
DNA: TGTGCCAGCAGTTACTGGGCCGGGGAGCTGTTTTTT
CDR3: CASSYWAGELFF

size: -
D: -
V: TRBV7-9
J: TRBJ2-7
DNA: TGTGCCAGCAGCCCCGTAGGGCAGGCCTTGATATACGAGCAGTACTTC
CDR3: CASSPVGQALIYEQYF

size: -
D: TRBD1
V: TRBV7-9
J: TRBJ2-3
DNA: TGTGCCAGCAGCTCCGCTGACAGGGGGAGCGGAGATACGCAGTATTTT
CDR3: CASSSADRGSGDTQYF

size: many
D: -
V: TRBV7-2
J: TRBJ1-3
DNA: TGTGCCAGCAGCCCATACAGGGACTCTGGAAACACCATATATTTT
CDR3: CASSPYRDSGNTIYF

size: -
D: -
V: TRBV5-6
J: TRBJ1-5
DNA: TGTGCCAGCAGCGCGGGGGCTGGCCAGCCCCAGCATTTT
CDR3: CASSAGAGQPQHF

size: few
D: -
V: TRBV5-1
J: TRBJ1-6
DNA: TGCGCCAGCAGCTTGGAGATGTCAGGGAATTCACCCCTCCACTTT
CDR3: CASSLEMSGNSPLHF

size: -
D: TRBD1
V: TRBV6-4
J: TRBJ2-2
DNA: TGTGCCAGCAGTGACTCATCAGGGGGCACCGGGGAGCTGTTTTTT
CDR3: CASSDSSGGTGELFF

size: few
D: TRBD1
V: TRBV4-3
J: TRBJ1-1
DNA: TGCGCCAGCAGCCAAGAGAGACAGGGAAGGACTGAAGCTTTCTTT
CDR3: CASSQERQGRTEAFF

size: few
D: -
V: TRBV3-1
J: TRBJ2-3
DNA: TGTGCCAGCAGCCAAGAGGGGGGGGCCACAGATACGCAGTATTTT
CDR3: CASSQEGGATDTQYF

size: -
D: -
V: TRBV14
J: TRBJ2-5
DNA: TGTGCCAGCAGCCATTTCCGACGGAACCAAGAGACCCTGTACTTC
CDR3: CASSHFRRNQETLYF

size: many
D: TRBD1
V: TRBV27
J: TRBJ2-1
DNA: TGTGCCAGCAGGAGACAGGGGCCAAACAATGAGCAGTTCTTC
CDR3: CASRRQGPNNEQFF

size: -
D: -
V: TRBV27
J: TRBJ1-6
DNA: TGTGCCAGCAGCAACCTAAACTCCTATAATTCACCCCTCCACTTT
CDR3: CASSNLNSYNSPLHF

size: -
D: -
V: TRBV6-5
J: TRBJ2-7
DNA: TGTGCCAGCAGTTACGGGGGAACCTACGAGCAGTACTTC
CDR3: CASSYGGTYEQYF

size: few
D: TRBD2
V: TRBV20-1
J: TRBJ2-1
DNA: TGCAGTGCTAGCGGGACTAGCAGGTACAATGAGCAGTTCTTC
CDR3: CSASGTSRYNEQFF

size: many
D: TRBD2
V: TRBV5-5
J: TRBJ2-1
DNA: TGTGCCAGCAGCTTACTAGCGGGGGGCACTGAGCAGTTCTTC
CDR3: CASSLLAGGTEQFF

size: -
D: TRBD1
V: TRBV10-3
J: TRBJ2-5
DNA: TGTGCCATCAGCGGAACAGGGGTCGAGACCCAGTACTTC
CDR3: CAISGTGVETQYF

size: -
D: -
V: TRBV12-3/TRBV12-4
J: TRBJ1-1
DNA: TGTGCCAGCAGTTTAGAGGACAGGAACACTGAAGCTTTCTTT
CDR3: CASSLEDRNTEAFF

size: -
D: TRBD1
V: TRBV5-1
J: TRBJ1-1
DNA: TGCGCCAGCAGCGGAGGGACAGTATACACTGAAGCTTTCTTT
CDR3: CASSGGTVYTEAFF

size: -
D: -
V: TRBV20-1
J: TRBJ1-3
DNA: TGCAGTGCTAGTAGGTCTAGAAACACCATATATTTT
CDR3: CSASRSRNTIYF

size: -
D: -
V: TRBV6-2/TRBV6-3
J: TRBJ1-4
DNA: TGTGCCAGCAGATCCGGGACGGCCTTCGAGGGGGGAAAACTGTTTTTT
CDR3: CASRSGTAFEGGKLFF

size: -
D: TRBD2
V: TRBV7-9
J: TRBJ2-5
DNA: TGTGCCAGCAGCTTATATCAGGGAGGGCTAGAAGAGACCCAGTACTTC
CDR3: CASSLYQGGLEETQYF

size: -
D: -
V: TRBV25-1
J: TRBJ2-1
DNA: TGTGCCAGCAGTGAATATCAGAATGAGCAGTTCTTC
CDR3: CASSEYQNEQFF

size: many
D: -
V: TRBV6-2/TRBV6-3
J: TRBJ2-1
DNA: TGTGCCAGCAGTTATAGCATATCCTACAATGAGCAGTTCTTC
CDR3: CASSYSISYNEQFF